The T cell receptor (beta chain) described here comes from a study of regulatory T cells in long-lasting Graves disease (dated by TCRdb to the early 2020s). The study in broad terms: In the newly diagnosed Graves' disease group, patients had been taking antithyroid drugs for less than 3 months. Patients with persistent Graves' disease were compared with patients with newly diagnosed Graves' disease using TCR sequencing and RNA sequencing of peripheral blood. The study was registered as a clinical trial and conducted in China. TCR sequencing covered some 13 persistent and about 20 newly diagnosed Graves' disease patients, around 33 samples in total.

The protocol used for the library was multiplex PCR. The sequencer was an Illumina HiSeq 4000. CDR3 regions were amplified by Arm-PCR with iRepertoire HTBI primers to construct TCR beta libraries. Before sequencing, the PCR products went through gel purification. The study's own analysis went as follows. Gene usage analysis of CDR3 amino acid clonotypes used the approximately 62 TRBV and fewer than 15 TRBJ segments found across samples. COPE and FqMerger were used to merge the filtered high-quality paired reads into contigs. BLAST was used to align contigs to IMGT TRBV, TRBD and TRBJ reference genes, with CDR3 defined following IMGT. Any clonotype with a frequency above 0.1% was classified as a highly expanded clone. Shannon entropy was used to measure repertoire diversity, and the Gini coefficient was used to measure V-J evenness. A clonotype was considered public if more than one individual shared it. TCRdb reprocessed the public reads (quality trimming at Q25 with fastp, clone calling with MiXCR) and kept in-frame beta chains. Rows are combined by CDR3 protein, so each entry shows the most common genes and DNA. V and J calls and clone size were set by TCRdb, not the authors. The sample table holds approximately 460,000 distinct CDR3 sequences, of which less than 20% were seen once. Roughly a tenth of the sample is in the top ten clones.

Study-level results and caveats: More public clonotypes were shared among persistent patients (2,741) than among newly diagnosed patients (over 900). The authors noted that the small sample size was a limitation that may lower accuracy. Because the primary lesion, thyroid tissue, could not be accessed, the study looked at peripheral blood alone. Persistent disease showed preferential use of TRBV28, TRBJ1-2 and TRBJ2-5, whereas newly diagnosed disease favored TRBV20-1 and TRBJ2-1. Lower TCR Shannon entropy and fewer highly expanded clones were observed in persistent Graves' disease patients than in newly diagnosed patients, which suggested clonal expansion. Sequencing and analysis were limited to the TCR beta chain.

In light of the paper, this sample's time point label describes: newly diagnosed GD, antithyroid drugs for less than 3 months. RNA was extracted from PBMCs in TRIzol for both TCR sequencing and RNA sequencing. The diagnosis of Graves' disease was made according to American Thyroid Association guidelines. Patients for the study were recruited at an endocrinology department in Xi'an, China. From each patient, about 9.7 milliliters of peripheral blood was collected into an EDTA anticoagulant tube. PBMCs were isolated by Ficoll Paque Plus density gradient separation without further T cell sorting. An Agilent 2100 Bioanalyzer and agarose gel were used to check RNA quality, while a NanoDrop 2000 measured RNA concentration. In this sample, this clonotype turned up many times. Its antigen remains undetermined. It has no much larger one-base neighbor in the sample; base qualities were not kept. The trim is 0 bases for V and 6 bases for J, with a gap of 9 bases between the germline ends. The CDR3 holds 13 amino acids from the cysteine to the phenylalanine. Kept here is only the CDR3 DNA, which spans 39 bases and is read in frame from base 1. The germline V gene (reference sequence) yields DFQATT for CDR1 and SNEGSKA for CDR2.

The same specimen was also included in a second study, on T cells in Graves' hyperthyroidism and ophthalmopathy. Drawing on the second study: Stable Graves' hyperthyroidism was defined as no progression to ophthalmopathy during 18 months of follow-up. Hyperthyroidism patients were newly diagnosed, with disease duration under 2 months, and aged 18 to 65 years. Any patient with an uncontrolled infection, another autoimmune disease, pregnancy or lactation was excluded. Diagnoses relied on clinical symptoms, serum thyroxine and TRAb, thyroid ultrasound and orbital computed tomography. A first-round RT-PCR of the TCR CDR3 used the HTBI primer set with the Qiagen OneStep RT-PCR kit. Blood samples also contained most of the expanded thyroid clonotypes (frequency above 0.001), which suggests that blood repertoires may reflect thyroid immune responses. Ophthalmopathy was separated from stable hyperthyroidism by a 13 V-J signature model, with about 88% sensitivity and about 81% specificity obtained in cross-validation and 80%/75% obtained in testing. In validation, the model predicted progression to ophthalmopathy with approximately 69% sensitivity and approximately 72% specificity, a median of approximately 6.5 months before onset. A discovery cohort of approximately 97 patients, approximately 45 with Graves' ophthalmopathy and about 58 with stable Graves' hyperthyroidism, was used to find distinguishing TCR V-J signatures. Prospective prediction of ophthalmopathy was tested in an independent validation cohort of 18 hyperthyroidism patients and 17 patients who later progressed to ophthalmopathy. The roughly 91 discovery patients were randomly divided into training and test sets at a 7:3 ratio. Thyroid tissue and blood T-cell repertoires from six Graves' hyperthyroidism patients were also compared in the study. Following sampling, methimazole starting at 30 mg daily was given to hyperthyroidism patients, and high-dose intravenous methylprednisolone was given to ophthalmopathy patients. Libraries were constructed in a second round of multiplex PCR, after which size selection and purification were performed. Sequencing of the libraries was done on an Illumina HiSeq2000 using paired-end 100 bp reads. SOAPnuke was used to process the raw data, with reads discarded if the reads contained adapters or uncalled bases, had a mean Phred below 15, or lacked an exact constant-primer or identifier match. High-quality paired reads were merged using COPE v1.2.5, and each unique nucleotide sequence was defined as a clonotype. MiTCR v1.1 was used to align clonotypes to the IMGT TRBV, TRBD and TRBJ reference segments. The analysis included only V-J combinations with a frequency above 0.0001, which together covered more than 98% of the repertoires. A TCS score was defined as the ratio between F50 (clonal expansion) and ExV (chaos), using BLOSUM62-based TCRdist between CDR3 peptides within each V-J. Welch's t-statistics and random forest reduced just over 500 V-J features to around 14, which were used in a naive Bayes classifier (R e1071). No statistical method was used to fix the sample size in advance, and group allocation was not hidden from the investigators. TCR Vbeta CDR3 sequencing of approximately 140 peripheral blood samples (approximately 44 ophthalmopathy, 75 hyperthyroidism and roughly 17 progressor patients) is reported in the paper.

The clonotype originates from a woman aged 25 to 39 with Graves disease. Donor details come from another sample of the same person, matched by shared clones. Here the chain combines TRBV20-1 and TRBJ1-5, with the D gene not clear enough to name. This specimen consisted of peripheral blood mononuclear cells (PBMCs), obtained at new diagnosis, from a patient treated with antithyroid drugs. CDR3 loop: CSAREATGQPQHF. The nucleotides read TGCAGTGCTAGAGAGGCGACGGGTCAGCCCCAGCATTTT.